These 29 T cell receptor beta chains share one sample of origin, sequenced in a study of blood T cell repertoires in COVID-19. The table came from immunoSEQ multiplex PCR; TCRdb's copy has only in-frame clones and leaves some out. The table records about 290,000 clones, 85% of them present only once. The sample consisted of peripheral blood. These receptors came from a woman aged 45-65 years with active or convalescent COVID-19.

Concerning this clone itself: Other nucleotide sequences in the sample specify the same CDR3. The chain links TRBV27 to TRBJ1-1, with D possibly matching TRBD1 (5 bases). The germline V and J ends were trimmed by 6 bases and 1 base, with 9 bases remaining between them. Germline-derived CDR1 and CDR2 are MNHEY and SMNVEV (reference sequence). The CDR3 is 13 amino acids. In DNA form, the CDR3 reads TGTGCCAGCAGCTTCACAGGGAACACTGAAGCTTTCTTT. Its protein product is CASSFTGNTEAFF.

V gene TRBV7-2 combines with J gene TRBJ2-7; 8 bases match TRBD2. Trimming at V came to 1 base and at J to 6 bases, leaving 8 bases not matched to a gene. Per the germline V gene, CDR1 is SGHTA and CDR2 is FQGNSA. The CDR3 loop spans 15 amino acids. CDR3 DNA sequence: TGTGCCAGCAGCTTAGTCGCTAGCGGGCAAGGCGAGCAGTACTTC. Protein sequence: CASSLVASGQGEQYF.

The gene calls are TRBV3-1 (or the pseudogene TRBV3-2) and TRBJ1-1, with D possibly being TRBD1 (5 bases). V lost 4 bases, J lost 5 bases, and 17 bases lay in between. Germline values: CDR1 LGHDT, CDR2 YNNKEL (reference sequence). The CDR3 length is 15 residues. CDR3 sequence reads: CASSRGPAGGTEAFF. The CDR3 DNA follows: TGTGCCAGCAGCCGGGGCCCCGCCGGGGGAACTGAAGCTTTCTTT.

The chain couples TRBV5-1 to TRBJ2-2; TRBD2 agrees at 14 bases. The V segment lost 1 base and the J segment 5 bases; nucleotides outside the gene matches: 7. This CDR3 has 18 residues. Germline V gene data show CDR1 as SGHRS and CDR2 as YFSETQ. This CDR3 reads CASSLFGLAGGRTGELFF. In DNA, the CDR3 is TGCGCCAGCAGCTTGTTTGGACTAGCGGGAGGAAGGACCGGGGAGCTGTTTTTT.

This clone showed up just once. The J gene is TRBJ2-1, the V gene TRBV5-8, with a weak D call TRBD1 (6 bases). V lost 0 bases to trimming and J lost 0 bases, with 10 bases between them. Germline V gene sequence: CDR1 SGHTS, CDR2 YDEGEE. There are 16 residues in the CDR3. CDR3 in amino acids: CASSLGGPSSYNEQFF. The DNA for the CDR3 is TGTGCCAGCAGCTTGGGGGGGCCGAGCTCCTACAATGAGCAGTTCTTC. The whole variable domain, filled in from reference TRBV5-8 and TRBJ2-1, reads EAGVTQSPTHLIKTRGQQATLRCSPISGHTSVYWYQQALGLGLQFLLWYDEGEERNRGNFPPRFSGRQFPNYSSELNVNALELEDSALYLCASSLGGPSSYNEQFFGPGTRLTVL.

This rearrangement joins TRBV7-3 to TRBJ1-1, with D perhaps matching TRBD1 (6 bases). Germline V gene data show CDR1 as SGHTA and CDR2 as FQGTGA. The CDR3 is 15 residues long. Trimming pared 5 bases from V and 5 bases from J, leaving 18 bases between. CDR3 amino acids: CASSSGAGVGTEAFF. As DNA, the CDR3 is TGTGCCAGCAGCAGCGGCGCAGGGGTGGGAACTGAAGCTTTCTTT.

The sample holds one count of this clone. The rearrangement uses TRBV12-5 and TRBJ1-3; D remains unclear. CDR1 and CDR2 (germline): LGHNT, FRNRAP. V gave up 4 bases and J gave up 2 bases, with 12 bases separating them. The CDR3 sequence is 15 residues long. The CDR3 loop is CASGSLLVPGNTIYF. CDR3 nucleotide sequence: TGTGCTAGTGGTTCTCTTTTAGTGCCTGGAAACACCATATATTTT.

CDR3 DNA sequence: TGTGCCATCAGTGAGTCTAATTACGAGCAGTACTTC. This gives the protein CAISESNYEQYF. The chain joins TRBV10-3 to TRBJ2-7; D remains unclear. Trimming removed 0 bases from V and 4 bases from J, with 4 bases in between. The length of the CDR3 is 12 residues. Germline-derived CDR1 and CDR2 are ENHRY and SYGVKD.

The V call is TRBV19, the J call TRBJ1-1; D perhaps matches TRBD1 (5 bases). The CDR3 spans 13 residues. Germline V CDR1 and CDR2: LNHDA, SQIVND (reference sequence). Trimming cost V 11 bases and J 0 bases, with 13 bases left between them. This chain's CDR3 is CAGSDSLNTEAFF. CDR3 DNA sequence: TGTGCCGGATCAGACAGCTTGAACACTGAAGCTTTCTTT.

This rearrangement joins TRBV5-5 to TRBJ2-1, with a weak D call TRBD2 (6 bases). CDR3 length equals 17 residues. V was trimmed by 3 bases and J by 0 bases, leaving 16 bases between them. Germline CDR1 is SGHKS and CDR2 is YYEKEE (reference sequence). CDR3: CASSSLGLGLSYNEQFF. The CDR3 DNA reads TGTGCCAGCAGCTCCTTGGGACTGGGCCTCTCCTACAATGAGCAGTTCTTC.

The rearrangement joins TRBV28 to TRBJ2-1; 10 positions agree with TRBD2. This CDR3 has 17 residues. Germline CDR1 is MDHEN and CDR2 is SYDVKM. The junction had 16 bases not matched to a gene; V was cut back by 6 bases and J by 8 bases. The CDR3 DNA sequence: TGTGCCAGCAGCCTGACTAGCGGGCGTGATGATATCTATGAGCAGTTCTTC. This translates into CASSLTSGRDDIYEQFF.

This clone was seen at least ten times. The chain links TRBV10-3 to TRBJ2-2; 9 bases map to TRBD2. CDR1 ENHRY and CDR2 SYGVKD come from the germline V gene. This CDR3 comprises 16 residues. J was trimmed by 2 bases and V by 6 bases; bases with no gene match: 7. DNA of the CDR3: TGTGCCATCAGGGCAGGACTAGCGTCTAACACCGGGGAGCTGTTTTTT. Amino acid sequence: CAIRAGLASNTGELFF.

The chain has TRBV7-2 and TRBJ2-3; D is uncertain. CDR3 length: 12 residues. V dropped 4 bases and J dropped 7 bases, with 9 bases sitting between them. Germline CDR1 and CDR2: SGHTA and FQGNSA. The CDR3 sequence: CASSSPSNTQYF. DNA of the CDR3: TGTGCCAGCAGCTCACCCAGTAATACGCAGTATTTT.

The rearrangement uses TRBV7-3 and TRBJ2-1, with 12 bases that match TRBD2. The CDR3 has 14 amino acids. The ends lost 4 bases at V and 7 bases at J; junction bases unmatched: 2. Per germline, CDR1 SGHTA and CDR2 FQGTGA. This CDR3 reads CASSSTSGSNEQFF. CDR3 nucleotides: TGTGCCAGCAGCTCGACTAGCGGGAGTAATGAGCAGTTCTTC.

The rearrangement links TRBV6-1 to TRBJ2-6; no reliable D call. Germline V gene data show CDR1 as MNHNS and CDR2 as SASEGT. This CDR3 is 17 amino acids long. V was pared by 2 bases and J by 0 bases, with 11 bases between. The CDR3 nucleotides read TGTGCCAGCAGTGAATGGCCAGGATCCTCTGGGGCCAACGTCCTGACTTTC. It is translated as CASSEWPGSSGANVLTF.

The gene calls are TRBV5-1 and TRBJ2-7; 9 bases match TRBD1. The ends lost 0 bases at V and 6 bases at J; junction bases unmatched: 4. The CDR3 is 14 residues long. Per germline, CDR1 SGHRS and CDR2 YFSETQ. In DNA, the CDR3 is TGCGCCAGCAGCTTGGGACAGGGGGGCGGCGAGCAGTACTTC. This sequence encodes CASSLGQGGGEQYF.

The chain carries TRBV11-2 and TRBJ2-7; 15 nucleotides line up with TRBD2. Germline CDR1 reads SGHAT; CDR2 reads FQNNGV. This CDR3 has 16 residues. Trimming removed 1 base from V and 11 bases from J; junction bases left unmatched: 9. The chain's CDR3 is CASSLGRGTSGRKKYF. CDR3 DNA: TGTGCCAGCAGCTTAGGGCGCGGGACTAGCGGGAGGAAGAAGTACTTC.

The CDR3 bases are TGCGCCAGCAGCGGGCGGACAGGGGGTAGCGAGCAGTACTTC. This translates into CASSGRTGGSEQYF. J is TRBJ2-7 and V is TRBV5-1; 10 bases align to TRBD1. Per germline, CDR1 SGHRS and CDR2 YFSETQ. The CDR3 runs to 14 residues. With 4 bases clipped from V and 6 bases from J, the junction kept 7 bases outside the gene matches.

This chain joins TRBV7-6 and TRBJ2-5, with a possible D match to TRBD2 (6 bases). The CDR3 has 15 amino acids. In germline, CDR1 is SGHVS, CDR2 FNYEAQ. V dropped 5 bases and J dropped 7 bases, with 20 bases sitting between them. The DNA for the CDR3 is TGTGCCAGCAGCCTGAGCGGGTTGAAGAGTGGGACCCAGTACTTC. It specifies CASSLSGLKSGTQYF.

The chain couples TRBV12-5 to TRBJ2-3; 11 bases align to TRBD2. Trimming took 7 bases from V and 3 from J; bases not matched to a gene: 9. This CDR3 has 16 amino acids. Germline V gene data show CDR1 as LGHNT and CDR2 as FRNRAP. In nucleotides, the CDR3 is TGTGCTAGTGCAAACCGACTAGCGGGATTTACAGATACGCAGTATTTT. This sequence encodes CASANRLAGFTDTQYF.

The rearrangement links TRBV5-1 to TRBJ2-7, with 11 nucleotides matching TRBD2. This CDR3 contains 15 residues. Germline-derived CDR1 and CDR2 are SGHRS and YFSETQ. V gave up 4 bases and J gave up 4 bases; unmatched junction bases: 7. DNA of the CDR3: TGCGCCAGCAGCGCAGTAGCGGGAGGGCCATACGAGCAGTACTTC. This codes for CASSAVAGGPYEQYF.

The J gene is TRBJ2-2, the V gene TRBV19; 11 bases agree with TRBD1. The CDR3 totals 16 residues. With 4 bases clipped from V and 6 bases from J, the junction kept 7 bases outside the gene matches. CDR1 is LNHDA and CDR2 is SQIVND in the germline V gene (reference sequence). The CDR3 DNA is TGTGCCAGTAGTAACTTACCGGGACAGGGGGCCGGGGAGCTGTTTTTT. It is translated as CASSNLPGQGAGELFF.

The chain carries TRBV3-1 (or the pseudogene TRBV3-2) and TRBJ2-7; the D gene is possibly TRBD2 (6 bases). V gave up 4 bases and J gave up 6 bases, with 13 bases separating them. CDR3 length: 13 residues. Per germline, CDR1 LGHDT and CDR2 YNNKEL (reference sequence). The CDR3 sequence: CASSPTPGSEQYF. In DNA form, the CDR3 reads TGTGCCAGCAGCCCTACACCCGGGAGCGAGCAGTACTTC.

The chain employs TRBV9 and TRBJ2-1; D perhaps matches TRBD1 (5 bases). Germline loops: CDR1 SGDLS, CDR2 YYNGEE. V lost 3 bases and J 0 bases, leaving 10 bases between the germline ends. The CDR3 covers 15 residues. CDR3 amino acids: CASSEGVLSYNEQFF. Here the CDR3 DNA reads TGTGCCAGCAGCGAAGGGGTCCTCTCCTACAATGAGCAGTTCTTC. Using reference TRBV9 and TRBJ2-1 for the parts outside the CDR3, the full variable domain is DSGVTQTPKHLITATGQRVTLRCSPRSGDLSVYWYQQSLDQGLQFLIQYYNGEERAKGNILERFSAQQFPDLHSELNLSSLELGDSALYFCASSEGVLSYNEQFFGPGTRLTVL.

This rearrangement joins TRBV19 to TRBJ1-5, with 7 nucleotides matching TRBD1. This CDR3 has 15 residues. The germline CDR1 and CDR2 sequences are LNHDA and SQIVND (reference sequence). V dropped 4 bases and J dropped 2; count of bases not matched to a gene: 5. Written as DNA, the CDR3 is TGTGCCAGTAGTACGGAGGGGGCGCGCAATCAGCCCCAGCATTTT. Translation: CASSTEGARNQPQHF.

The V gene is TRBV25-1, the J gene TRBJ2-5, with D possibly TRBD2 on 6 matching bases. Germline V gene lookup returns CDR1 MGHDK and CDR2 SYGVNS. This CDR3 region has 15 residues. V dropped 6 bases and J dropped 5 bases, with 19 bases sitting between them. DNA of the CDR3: TGTGCCAGCAGCGAACCCGGGGACTTAAGGGAGACCCAGTACTTC. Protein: CASSEPGDLRETQYF.

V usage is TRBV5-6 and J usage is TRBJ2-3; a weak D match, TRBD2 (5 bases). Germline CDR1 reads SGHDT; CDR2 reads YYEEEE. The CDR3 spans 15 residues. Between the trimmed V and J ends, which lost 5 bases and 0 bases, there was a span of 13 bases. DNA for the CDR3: TGTGCCAGCAGTACTAGTTTTACTAGCACAGATACGCAGTATTTT. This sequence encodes CASSTSFTSTDTQYF.

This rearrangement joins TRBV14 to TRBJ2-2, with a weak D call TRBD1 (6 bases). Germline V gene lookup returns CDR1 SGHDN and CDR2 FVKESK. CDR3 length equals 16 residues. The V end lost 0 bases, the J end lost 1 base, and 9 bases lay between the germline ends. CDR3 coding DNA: TGTGCCAGCAGCCAAGACGCAGGGGTGAACACCGGGGAGCTGTTTTTT. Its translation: CASSQDAGVNTGELFF.

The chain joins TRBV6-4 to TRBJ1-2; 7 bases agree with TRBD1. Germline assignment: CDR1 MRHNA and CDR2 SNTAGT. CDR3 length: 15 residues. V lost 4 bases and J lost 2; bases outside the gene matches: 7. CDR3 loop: CASSVEQGGNYGYTF. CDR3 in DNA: TGTGCCAGCAGTGTGGAGCAGGGGGGAAACTATGGCTACACCTTC.